The source of this T cell receptor beta chain is a study of blood T cell repertoires in COVID-19. Study details: The study drew acute and convalescent COVID-19 samples from the United States, Italy and Spain.

Under the authors' procedure: Estimation of nucleated cell counts relied on the amplification of reference gene primers. The table came from immunoSEQ multiplex PCR; TCRdb's copy has only in-frame clones and leaves some out. The DNA gave D and trimming, while V, J and clone size come from that table. The sample records about 68,000 clones, 65% to 90% being singletons. This CDR3 spans 15 amino acids. V lost 4 bases and J lost 2; bases outside the gene matches: 0. Germline loops: CDR1 MDHEN, CDR2 SYDVKM. The source is a man aged 50 to 59 with acute or convalescent COVID-19. V is TRBV28 and J is TRBJ2-1, with 12 bases matching TRBD2. Sequencing input: peripheral blood. The CDR3, as DNA: TGTGCCAGCAGTTCTAGCGGGGGGGCCTACAATGAGCAGTTCTTC. Translating gives CASSSSGGAYNEQFF.